The 10 T cell receptor beta chains below were found in one sample sequenced in a study of blood T cell repertoires in COVID-19. Here immunoSEQ multiplex PCR was the method, and the copy in TCRdb shows in-frame clones only, minus some. The sample has around 310,000 clones, almost 90% seen once. Sequencing was performed on peripheral blood. These receptors came from a middle-aged woman with COVID-19, enrolled during active disease.

As DNA, the CDR3 is TGTGCCAGCAGTGAACAGATCGAGAACACTGAAGCTTTCTTT. This gives the protein CASSEQIENTEAFF. V usage is TRBV6-1 and J usage is TRBJ1-1, with D hard to call. CDR1 is MNHNS, CDR2 SASEGT, per germline. This CDR3 is 14 amino acids long. V lost 2 bases and J lost 1, with 8 bases in between.

CDR3 in amino acids: CASSFSGVHRSSYNSPLHF. DNA of the CDR3: TGTGCCAGCAGCTTCTCAGGAGTACACAGGAGCTCCTATAATTCACCCCTCCACTTT. V usage is TRBV5-6 and J usage is TRBJ1-6; the D gene is possibly TRBD1 (5 bases). Trimming took 2 bases from V and 0 from J, leaving 18 bases between them. The CDR3 contains 19 residues. Germline CDR1 SGHDT, CDR2 YYEEEE.

The sample holds one count of this clone. The genes are TRBV6-4 and TRBJ2-7, with TRBD1 identical over 8 bases. There are 14 residues in the CDR3. With 4 bases clipped from V and 3 bases from J, the junction kept 5 bases outside the gene matches. The V gene's germline CDR1 is MRHNA and CDR2 SNTAGT. For the CDR3, the DNA is TGTGCCAGCAGTGTGTCAGGGGGCGTCTACGAGCAGTACTTC. Translation gives CASSVSGGVYEQYF.

The chain joins TRBV6-6 to TRBJ1-4, with 9 bases fitting TRBD1. The CDR3 covers 15 residues. V dropped 6 bases and J dropped 1; count of bases not matched to a gene: 3. Germline assignment: CDR1 MNHNY and CDR2 SVGAGI (reference sequence). CDR3 DNA sequence: TGTGCCAGCAGGACAGGGGGGGGAACTAATGAAAAACTGTTTTTT. Amino acids: CASRTGGGTNEKLFF.

The chain joins TRBV23-1 to TRBJ1-4; no clear D gene. TRBV23-1 is known as an ORF, though its function is uncertain. The CDR3 is 19 residues long. The ends were cut back, 2 bases at V and 7 bases at J, with 26 bases in the middle. The CDR3 sequence is CASSQPGAKINTFGEKLFF. The CDR3 bases are TGCGCCAGCAGTCAACCGGGAGCGAAGATCAACACCTTTGGTGAAAAACTGTTTTTT.

This clone was counted between two and nine times. V is TRBV7-8 and J is TRBJ1-5; 10 positions agree with TRBD1. V shed 4 bases, J shed 3 bases, and the junction held 3 bases outside the gene matches. Germline assignment: CDR1 SGHVS and CDR2 FQNEAQ. The CDR3 runs to 15 residues. CDR3 residues: CASSSTGGYNQPQHF. Written as DNA, the CDR3 is TGTGCCAGCAGCTCGACAGGGGGCTACAATCAGCCCCAGCATTTT.

A few counts support this clone. V is TRBV7-9 and J is TRBJ1-6; D is unresolved. Germline V gene data show CDR1 as SEHNR and CDR2 as FQNEAQ (reference sequence). The CDR3 has 13 amino acids. Deletions cut 1 base from V and 6 bases from J, with 4 bases between. The CDR3 region has the DNA TGTGCCAGCAGCTTAGGAGGTAATTCACCCCTCCACTTT. Its protein product is CASSLGGNSPLHF.

The chain recombines TRBV18 with TRBJ1-6; tentatively, D is TRBD1 (6 bases). Germline V gives CDR1 KGHSH, CDR2 LQKENI. V lost 1 base, J lost 5 bases, and 6 bases lay in between. The CDR3 contains 14 residues. CDR3 residues: CASSPRTDNSPLHF. CDR3 in DNA: TGTGCCAGCTCACCACGGACAGATAATTCACCCCTCCACTTT.

CDR3 sequence: CASSLDRVPLRAFF. The CDR3 coding sequence is TGCGCCAGCAGCTTGGACAGGGTGCCTCTAAGGGCTTTCTTT. The chain joins TRBV5-1 to TRBJ1-1; D perhaps matches TRBD1 (6 bases). The CDR3 contains 14 residues. Trimming left V 0 bases short and J 11 bases short, with 17 bases between. Looked up from germline, CDR1 is SGHRS and CDR2 is YFSETQ.

The rearrangement links TRBV3-1 (or the pseudogene TRBV3-2) to TRBJ1-3; D gene uncertain. CDR3 length equals 14 residues. Trimming removed 1 base at V and 4 bases at J, with 8 bases between. Germline V CDR1 and CDR2: LGHDT, YNNKEL (reference sequence). The CDR3 region has the DNA TGTGCCAGCAGCCAAGGGAGCTTGGGAAACACCATATATTTT. Its protein is CASSQGSLGNTIYF.